This TCR beta chain was identified in a study of T cell responses to AZD1222 COVID-19 vaccine (dated by TCRdb to the early 2020s). Broadly, across the study: AZD1222 recipients whose second dose came at about 4 weeks and those whose second dose came at about 12 weeks were combined into one group, since spike-specific TCR depth and breadth did not differ between the two schedules. A total of more than 230 trial participants underwent TCR sequencing, of whom about 210 had received two doses of AZD1222 and around 25 had received two doses of the MenACWY control vaccine. Trial participants were enrolled into age subgroups of 18-55, 56-69 and 70-plus years, which contained approximately 150, 30 and 60 TCR-sequenced participants, respectively. Study-level results and caveats: In the small 56-69-year group, the increase in depth fell short of significance, most likely because of low power. Because no day 14 peak-response samples were available, the repertoires could be characterized only after the peak T cell response. Participants were mostly white British, with more females than males. The authors suggested clonal diversity may have been underestimated. Only a handful of AZD1222 recipients were SARS-CoV-2 seropositive at baseline, limiting conclusions about previously exposed vaccinees. Epitopes outside the regions mutated in the B.1.351 and B.1.1.7 variants were reportedly recognized by nearly half of the unique spike-specific TCRs. A significant rise in spike-specific TCR breadth and depth was observed after two AZD1222 doses relative to day 0 and relative to MenACWY recipients. CD4 TCRs associated with the vaccine covered the entire spike protein, and the dominant responses were in regions 160-218 and 743-854.

The CDR3 regions of human TCRbeta chains were analyzed by immunosequencing. The study's processing was this. TCRs in the repertoires were compared against a reference library of SARS-CoV-2-specific TCRs that had been generated with the MIRA antigen-specificity platform. Breadth meant the fraction of unique TCRs that were SARS-CoV-2-associated, whereas depth meant the fraction of total T cells that were SARS-CoV-2-associated. Using the MIRA data, each spike-specific TCR was mapped to the spike region that the TCR reacts to and placed in a CD4 or CD8 class. Log10-transformed breadth and depth values were compared by one-way ANOVA with Sidak's multiple comparisons tests. TCRdb took this table from immuneACCESS and kept in-frame rearrangements with V and J called. Such tables lack part of the clones; where checked against another copy, unresolved V genes explain under half of the gap, and the rest is unexplained. From that table come the V and J calls and clone size; the DNA was used to work out D and trimming. Within this sample are some 150,000 clones, with about 93% of them counted one time only. Together, the top ten hold roughly 5.6% of the sample.

Taken with the paper, the label for time point translates to: baseline before first vaccination. Vaccinee samples were obtained from the UK trials COV001 and COV002, which included a single-blind randomized controlled phase 2/3 trial of AZD1222 (ChAdOx1 nCoV-19) in healthy adults. For TCRbeta chain sequencing, PBMC samples from trial participants were taken at day 0 and at day 28 after the second dose. This clone was detected once. Its recognized antigen is unknown. Per-nucleotide qualities are absent, and no much larger clonotype sits a single base away. The TCR comes from an adult in good health. Sequences were derived from peripheral blood, sampled on day 0 of AZD1222 vaccination.

The CDR3 region has the sequence CASSLAVRTVLNQPQHF. The nucleotides read TGTGCCAGCAGCTTAGCCGTGCGGACAGTCCTCAATCAGCCCCAGCATTTT. The chain was built from TRBV7-6 and TRBJ1-5, with TRBD1 tentatively as D gene (6 bases match). Trimming costs V 0 bases and J 3 bases, and their ends lie 15 bases apart. From a lookup of the germline V gene, CDR1 and CDR2 are SGHVS and FNYEAQ. Taken from cysteine to phenylalanine, the CDR3 has 17 residues. CDR3 DNA is the only sequence kept; it has 51 bases, read in frame from the first base.